This T cell receptor (beta chain) originates from a study of response to subunit inactivated influenza vaccine. Study-level results: It was suggested by the authors that few new T cells are recruited by each seasonal influenza vaccination.

The CDR3 loop spans 17 amino acids. This clonotype showed up just a few times. Its target is unknown. MiXCR, run by TCRdb on the RT-PCR reads, gives a single entry per CDR3 protein. The data hold roughly 570,000 distinct CDR3 sequences, with around 13% observed a single time. The starting material was PBMCs from blood, obtained 40 to 50 days after vaccination. The source of this sequence is a man aged 45 to 65 who received an inactivated influenza vaccine. The rearrangement links TRBV21-1 to TRBJ2-5; whether TRBD2, the table's D call, matches the DNA was not checked. TRBV21-1 is marked as a pseudogene. For the CDR3, the DNA is TGTGCCAGCAGCACCTCTCGGGCTAGCGGGGGGACAGAGACCCAGTACTTC. It codes for CASSTSRASGGTETQYF.